This is a list of T cell receptor beta chains from one sample in a study of tumor-infiltrating lymphocytes in primary liver carcinoma. TCRdb ran MiXCR on the multiplex PCR reads and lists one entry per CDR3 protein. The sample holds 150,000 to 200,000 distinct CDR3 sequences; over 80% are singletons and the top ten take roughly 18%. The specimen sequenced was tumor tissue from primary liver carcinoma. These TCRs come from a man between 40 and 49 years old with primary liver carcinoma and hepatitis B virus infection. Both conserved end residues are part of each CDR3. The D gene is left open where the match is weak. The size of a clone is reported for some rows only, either as once, few or many, or as a class for expanded clones.

clone_size j_call d_call v_call cdr3_nt cdr3_aa
NA TRBJ1-6 NA TRBV11-1 TGTGCCAGCACCAGGATACTGGTTTCACCCCTCCACTTT CASTRILVSPLHF
NA TRBJ1-2 NA TRBV6-5 TGTGACAGCACCGATGGGAGAGGCCACACCTTC CDSTDGRGHTF
once TRBJ1-5 TRBD1 TRBV6-2/TRBV6-3 TGTGCCAGCGGTCCCCACAGGGGTCTGTGGGATCAGCACCAGCATTTT CASGPHRGLWDQHQHF
NA TRBJ2-1 NA TRBV6-2/TRBV6-3 TGTGCTAGCGGCGGACAGGTCCTTAGCTCCTACAATAAGCAGTTCTTC CASGGQVLSSYNKQFF
few TRBJ2-3 NA TRBV9 TGTGCCAGCAGCGTAGGGGCAGGGGCCTCTGGGACAGATACGCAGTATTTT CASSVGAGASGTDTQYF
NA TRBJ2-4 NA TRBV18 TGTGCCAGCTCACCACCGGAACAGGGAGGAAACATTCAGTACTTC CASSPPEQGGNIQYF
NA TRBJ2-2 NA TRBV29-1 TGCAGCGTTGGTTTAGGGTGGGGGATGACCCGGGAGCTGCTTTTT CSVGLGWGMTRELLF
NA TRBJ2-6 NA TRBV28 TGTGCCAACAGCCGTTCTTTGGGGGGCGCTGAGGCCAACGTCCTGACTTTC CANSRSLGGAEANVLTF
NA TRBJ2-2 TRBD2 TRBV6-2/TRBV6-3 TGTTCCAGCAGCTGGACTAGAACCTGGGAGCTGTTTTTT CSSSWTRTWELFF
many TRBJ2-5 NA TRBV28 TGTGCCAGCAGAAAACAGGGTCCAGAGACCCAGTACTTC CASRKQGPETQYF
NA TRBJ2-7 NA TRBV6-2/TRBV6-3 TGTGCCAGCAATATGTGGGCGCGGGAATCCTACGAACAGTACTTC CASNMWARESYEQYF
NA TRBJ1-5 NA TRBV5-1 TGCGCCAGTAGCTTGAGGGGGACTAGCAATCTGCCCCAGCATTTT CASSLRGTSNLPQHF
NA TRBJ2-1 TRBD2 TRBV5-8 TGTGCCAGCAGGTCGGGACTAGCGGCATTATACAATGAGCAGTTGTTC CASRSGLAALYNEQLF
NA TRBJ2-3 NA TRBV5-4 TGTGCCGGCACCTCATTCGTAGCTTCCACAGATACGCAGTATTTT CAGTSFVASTDTQYF
NA TRBJ2-5 NA TRBV12-3/TRBV12-4 TGTGCCAGCAGTCAAAGGTCCCACGAGGCCCAGTACTTC CASSQRSHEAQYF
NA TRBJ2-3 NA TRBV7-8 TGTGCCAGCATCCCCCTACTAGAAAGCACAGGTACGCAGTATTTT CASIPLLESTGTQYF
NA TRBJ2-7 TRBD1 TRBV5-1 TGCGCCAGCAGTTTGGCAGGGGGTGAATCCGAGCAGTCCTTC CASSLAGGESEQSF
NA TRBJ1-1 NA TRBV6-1 TGTGCCAGCAGTGCACAGGATAGGACTGGAACTTTCTTT CASSAQDRTGTFF
NA TRBJ2-2 NA TRBV11-3 TGTACCAGCAGTTTAAACGCGAACACCGGGGACCTGTTTTTT CTSSLNANTGDLFF
NA TRBJ1-3 NA TRBV11-2 TGTGCCAGCATCCAACCATCCAACCGCTTAGGAGGAAACACCATATATTTT CASIQPSNRLGGNTIYF
once TRBJ2-7 NA TRBV12-3/TRBV12-4 TGTGCCAGTAGTCGATTCTACGAGCAGTACTTC CASSRFYEQYF
NA TRBJ2-7 NA TRBV14 TGTGCCAGCATCCAAGATCAGGAACGGGAGCAGCTCTTC CASIQDQEREQLF
NA TRBJ1-5 NA TRBV6-1 TGTGCCAGCACCGTGGGGAATCGACCCCAGCATTTT CASTVGNRPQHF
few TRBJ1-1 NA TRBV6-6 TGTGTTAGCAGCATAGGGGGGACTACTGAAGCTTTCTTT CVSSIGGTTEAFF
NA TRBJ2-7 TRBD2 TRBV6-1 TGTGGCAGCAGTGGGTGGACTAGCGGGATTTTC CGSSGWTSGIF
NA TRBJ2-7 NA TRBV7-8 TGTGCCAGTAGATTAGCGTCCCTCCAAGGGAAGGGCGAGCAGTACTTC CASRLASLQGKGEQYF
NA TRBJ2-2 NA TRBV7-9 TGTGACAGCAGCTTAGTTCATCAGGGTTGGACCCGGGAGCTGTTTTTT CDSSLVHQGWTRELFF
NA TRBJ1-2 NA TRBV5-6 TGTGCCAGCTGCTCCCGCGACAGGATCGTCAAGTATGGCTACATCTTC CASCSRDRIVKYGYIF
NA TRBJ2-7 NA TRBV12-2 TGTGCAAGTCGCCCTAGCACTACCTATGAGCAGTATTTC CASRPSTTYEQYF
NA TRBJ2-5 TRBD2 TRBV11-2 TGTGCCAGCAGCTTCGGTGCTACGGGGGGGCAGTATGAGACCCAGTACTTC CASSFGATGGQYETQYF
NA TRBJ2-7 NA TRBV5-1 TGCGCCAGCAGCTTGGCCGGGACCGTGAATTACTACGAGCACTTCTTC CASSLAGTVNYYEHFF
NA TRBJ2-1 TRBD2 TRBV4-3 TGCGCCAGCAGCCAAGATTTTCGCTGGACAGGGACTAGCGGGATCAACGATGAGCAGTTCTTC CASSQDFRWTGTSGINDEQFF
NA TRBJ2-7 NA TRBV5-5 TGTGCCAGCAGCTTAGGCGCGACCACTCGCTACGAGCACTTCTTC CASSLGATTRYEHFF
once TRBJ1-1 TRBD1 TRBV12-5 TGTGCTAGTGGTTGCCTTGCAGGGGGCATGAACACTGAAGTTTTCTTT CASGCLAGGMNTEVFF
NA TRBJ2-5 NA TRBV29-1 TGCAGCGTTGAAGAGGACCGGTGGCGAGCAGAGACCCATTACTTC CSVEEDRWRAETHYF
NA TRBJ2-3 NA TRBV29-1 TGCAGCGTTTCCGGTGCAGTGGCGTCAGATACGCAGTATTTT CSVSGAVASDTQYF
NA TRBJ1-1 TRBD1 TRBV7-9 TGTGCCAGCAGCCCCCGGGGGACAGGGGGAGTCACTGAAGCCTTCTTT CASSPRGTGGVTEAFF
once TRBJ2-7 NA TRBV4-2 TGTGCCAGCAGGCAAGAAGCTCGAGCCTACGAGCAGTATTTC CASRQEARAYEQYF
NA TRBJ2-1 TRBD2 TRBV28 TGTACCACCCTACTAGCGGGAGCTTACAATGAGCAGCTCTTC CTTLLAGAYNEQLF
NA TRBJ1-2 TRBD1 TRBV11-2 TGTGCCAACAGCTTGGACAGGGGCTATGGTTTCACCTTC CANSLDRGYGFTF
NA TRBJ1-1 TRBD1 TRBV6-5 TGTGTCAGCAGGGGGACAGCGAGGAAAGCCTTCTTT CVSRGTARKAFF
NA TRBJ2-5 NA TRBV30 TGTTCCTATGGGCTAGCGTCCCAAGAGATCCAGTACTTC CSYGLASQEIQYF
NA TRBJ2-3 NA TRBV29-1 TGCATCACGGGAAAGACAGATACGCAGTATTTT CITGKTDTQYF
NA TRBJ2-1 NA TRBV11-3 TGTGCCAGTAGCTTAGGCGTACCGGGATTCCACCACAATGAGCAGTTCTTC CASSLGVPGFHHNEQFF
NA TRBJ2-3 NA TRBV4-2 TGTGCCAGCAGCGGTTTCGAGGTGAGCACAGATACGCAGTATTTT CASSGFEVSTDTQYF
NA TRBJ1-1 NA TRBV6-1 TGTGCCAACGGTGAAGTCAGGGACACTGAAGCTTTCTTT CANGEVRDTEAFF
once TRBJ2-1 NA TRBV6-5 TGTGCCAGCAGGCGAGCAGGTCCTTCCTATATTGAGCAGTTCTTC CASRRAGPSYIEQFF